The clone carrying this TCR beta chain occurred many times. This entry is derived from a study of Graves' ophthalmopathy and Graves' hyperthyroidism. Amplification of TCR beta CDR3 regions used RNA transcripts. Second-round multiplex PCR came after a first-round RT-PCR that employed HTBI primers. TCRdb re-derived calls from the multiplex PCR reads in MiXCR, one entry per CDR3 protein. This sample yields fewer than 250,000 distinct CDR3 sequences, of which approximately 28% are seen a single time; approximately 9% belongs to the top ten. Sequenced: peripheral blood. The clonotype comes from a middle-aged man with Graves' ophthalmopathy.

The CDR3 DNA reads as TGCAGCGCTGCGACAGGGAGAGAGACCCAGTACTTC. Translated: CSAATGRETQYF. The chain has TRBV29-1 and TRBJ2-5; 7 bases map to TRBD1. The CDR3 runs 12 residues. CDR1 and CDR2 (germline): SQVTM, ANQGSEA. V trimming: 7 bases; J trimming: 4 bases; junction bases outside the gene matches: 6.